This entry is about one TCR beta chain. This CDR3 has 13 residues. Between the trimmed V and J ends, which lost 2 bases and 7 bases, there was a span of 8 bases. Germline CDR1 is SNHLY and CDR2 is FYNNEI. The authors' processing: Using reference gene primer amplification, nucleated cell counts were estimated. Sequenced by immunoSEQ multiplex PCR; TCRdb stores in-frame clones only, minus some. V and J calls plus clone size are reproduced from that table; the DNA served to infer D and trimming. The sample holds 180,000 or so clones, approximately 85% seen once. This record belongs to a study of blood T cell repertoires in COVID-19. Study in general: Both acute and convalescent COVID-19 samples were obtained from the United States, Italy and Spain. Sample material is recorded as cDNA or gDNA derived from T cells, B-cell-depleted T cells, or PBMCs.

Source material: peripheral blood. The rearrangement links TRBV2 to TRBJ1-4; D remains ambiguous. The receptor comes from a woman aged 55-75 years with acute or convalescent COVID-19. CDR3 protein: CASSEWASEKLFF. Here the CDR3 DNA reads TGTGCCAGCAGTGAATGGGCGAGTGAAAAACTGTTTTTT.